This T cell receptor (beta chain) was identified during a study of tumor-infiltrating lymphocytes in primary liver carcinoma. About the research overall: The tumors, T1-T3 N0M0 lesions, were roughly 4 to 10 cm across. Whole-study results and caveats: Blood's top-250-clone fraction was significantly lower than that of tumors (p = 0.039).

Co-extraction yielded RNA and DNA from around 20-30 mg of unsorted bulk tissue. By surgical resection, the patients were treated for their primary liver carcinoma. A constant-region primer primed TCR beta cDNA synthesis from 500 to 550 ng of total RNA. Each TCR beta library was derived from three nested multiplex PCR rounds that employed slightly modified ARM-PCR. TCRdb re-analysed the multiplex PCR reads in MiXCR, keeping a single row per CDR3 protein. The table has over 100,000 distinct CDR3 sequences, about two thirds seen once; the top ten hold over 8%. Of note for this clonotype: The antigen remains unidentified. Possible read error: a much larger clone is one base away.

This clonotype was obtained from a woman aged 60-75 years with primary liver carcinoma and hepatitis B virus infection. The sample taken for sequencing was tumor-adjacent normal liver tissue.

CDR3 coding DNA: TGTGCCAGCAGTTCAGAAGGGGAAGGGGTCGATACGCAGTATTTT. This encodes CASSSEGEGVDTQYF. The chain has TRBV28 and TRBJ2-3, with D perhaps TRBD1 (5 bases). Germline CDR1 and CDR2: MDHEN and SYDVKM. There are 15 residues in the CDR3. V was pared by 4 bases and J by 6 bases, with 17 bases between.